The 5 T cell receptor beta chains below all came from one sample that was sequenced in a study of T cells in Graves' hyperthyroidism and ophthalmopathy. Researchers took RNA transcripts and amplified the TCR beta CDR3 regions from them. With the HTBI primer set, the TCR CDR3 went through a first round of RT-PCR. TCRdb re-analysed the multiplex PCR reads in MiXCR, keeping a single row per CDR3 protein. The sample lists over 550,000 distinct CDR3 sequences, 16% occurring once. Sequenced: blood. Receptors originate from a woman between 18 and 29 years old with Graves' hyperthyroidism.

This clonotype has just a few counts. V and J are TRBV10-3 and TRBJ1-4; possibly TRBD1 for D (5 bases). The germline CDR1 and CDR2 sequences are ENHRY and SYGVKD. The CDR3 spans 14 residues. Trimming pared 5 bases from V and 7 bases from J, leaving 14 bases between. The CDR3 DNA reads TGTGCCATCAGTTTGGACGTGAGGGGTGAAAAACTGTTTTTT. Translation: CAISLDVRGEKLFF.

There are a few counts of this clonotype. This sequence joins TRBV4-3 and TRBJ2-3; 14 bases are a match to TRBD2. This CDR3 has 17 amino acids. V lost 3 bases to trimming and J lost 3 bases; unmatched junction nucleotides: 5. The germline V gene encodes CDR1 LGHNA and CDR2 YSLEER. The CDR3 sequence: CASSQRGLAGETDTQYF. The CDR3 coding sequence is TGCGCCAGCAGCCAGAGGGGACTAGCGGGAGAAACAGATACGCAGTATTTT.

V is TRBV2 and J is TRBJ1-1, with no clear D. Germline CDR1 and CDR2: SNHLY and FYNNEI. This CDR3 has 14 amino acids. Trimming took off 6 bases at V and 0 bases at J, with 11 bases between the two ends. CDR3 protein: CASRDGYLNTEAFF. CDR3 nucleotides: TGTGCCAGCAGAGACGGATACCTGAACACTGAAGCTTTCTTT.

This clonotype was seen repeatedly, ten times or more. This rearrangement joins TRBV29-1 to TRBJ2-4, with D perhaps matching TRBD1 (6 bases). This CDR3 is 14 amino acids long. Germline V gives CDR1 SQVTM, CDR2 ANQGSEA. V lost 2 bases and J lost 6, with 14 bases in between. The CDR3 is CSVEKEARGNIQYF. The CDR3 DNA sequence: TGCAGCGTTGAAAAGGAGGCCAGGGGAAACATTCAGTACTTC.

This clonotype was observed many times. J is TRBJ1-1 and V is TRBV29-1; the D is unclear. This CDR3 spans 12 amino acids. Germline V gene lookup returns CDR1 SQVTM and CDR2 ANQGSEA. Trimming cost V 2 bases and J 5 bases, with 9 bases left between them. CDR3 amino acids: CSVEFGVTEAFF. In DNA, the CDR3 is TGCAGCGTTGAATTTGGGGTGACTGAAGCTTTCTTT.